These 8 T cell receptor beta chains came from one sample sequenced in a study of Graves' ophthalmopathy and Graves' hyperthyroidism. Scientists amplified the TCR beta CDR3 regions from RNA transcripts. Scientists carried out first-round RT-PCR using HTBI primers and then a second-round multiplex PCR. TCRdb used MiXCR to reprocess the multiplex PCR reads, holding one entry per CDR3 protein. The repertoire has hundreds of thousands of distinct CDR3 sequences, approximately 42% of them found once; the top ten carry more than 45%. Sequencing was performed on peripheral blood. These receptors all stem from an adult man with Graves' ophthalmopathy.

The chain links TRBV7-9 to TRBJ2-2; D is unclear. V lost 6 bases, J lost 2 bases, and 13 bases lay in between. The length of the CDR3 is 15 residues. Germline V gene sequence: CDR1 SEHNR, CDR2 FQNEAQ (reference sequence). CDR3 protein: CASSSRRGNTGELFF. CDR3 bases: TGTGCCAGCAGTTCACGCAGAGGCAACACCGGGGAGCTGTTTTTT.

The table lists this clonotype with a count of one. This rearrangement joins TRBV20-1 to TRBJ2-7; the match to TRBD2 covers 10 bases. This CDR3 is built from 12 residues. V shed 6 bases, J shed 5 bases, and the junction held 4 bases outside the gene matches. Per the germline V gene, CDR1 is DFQATT and CDR2 is SNEGSKA (reference sequence). CDR3 sequence: CSAEGTSDEQYF. The CDR3 DNA reads as TGCAGTGCAGAAGGGACTAGCGACGAGCAGTACTTC.

This clonotype has a handful of counts. CDR3 protein: CSARDPSYEQYF. DNA of the CDR3: TGCAGTGCTAGAGATCCCTCCTACGAGCAGTACTTC. The chain combines TRBV20-1 with TRBJ2-7; no firm D call. Germline lookup yields CDR1 DFQATT and CDR2 SNEGSKA (reference sequence). V was clipped by 0 bases and J by 0 bases, with 3 bases between them. The CDR3 consists of 12 residues.

This clonotype was counted at least ten times. The V call is TRBV29-1, the J call TRBJ1-2; TRBD1 agrees at 8 bases. The CDR3 runs 11 residues. The V gene end was trimmed by 7 bases and the J gene end by 6 bases; junction bases not matched to a gene: 4. Per germline, CDR1 SQVTM and CDR2 ANQGSEA. CDR3 in DNA: TGCAGCGCTCCGACAGGGGATGGCTACACCTTC. Its translation: CSAPTGDGYTF.

This chain joins TRBV25-1 and TRBJ2-3; TRBD1 might be the D (6 bases). The germline V gene has CDR1 MGHDK and CDR2 SYGVNS. The CDR3 runs 15 residues. Trimming stripped 6 bases from V and 4 bases from J, with 17 bases between. CDR3 nucleotides: TGTGCCAGCAGATCAGAGAGCGAGGGGGCAGATACGCAGTATTTT. This sequence encodes CASRSESEGADTQYF.

Only a few counts were recorded for this clonotype. V usage is TRBV28 and J usage is TRBJ2-7; 7 nucleotides agree with TRBD2. V gave up 6 bases and J gave up 3 bases; unmatched junction bases: 11. The CDR3 spans 15 residues. Germline values: CDR1 MDHEN, CDR2 SYDVKM. The CDR3 is CASSLGLAENYEQYF. The CDR3 bases are TGTGCCAGCAGCTTAGGGCTAGCGGAAAACTACGAGCAGTACTTC.

This clonotype showed up just once. This chain joins TRBV29-1 and TRBJ2-2; no reliable D call. This CDR3 is 12 amino acids long. Trimming stripped 2 bases from V and 7 bases from J, with 8 bases between. CDR1 is SQVTM, CDR2 ANQGSEA, per germline. CDR3 in amino acids: CSVENTIGELFF. CDR3 in DNA: TGCAGCGTTGAAAACACCATCGGGGAGCTGTTTTTT.

The genes are TRBV11-2 and TRBJ2-2; 9 bases match TRBD1. Germline assignment: CDR1 SGHAT and CDR2 FQNNGV. Trimming at V came to 5 bases and at J to 7 bases, leaving 11 bases not matched to a gene. CDR3 length: 16 amino acids. The chain's CDR3 is CASSLNRGLQGGELFF. The CDR3 nucleotides are TGTGCCAGCAGCCTTAACAGGGGGCTGCAAGGCGGGGAGCTGTTTTTT.